Only one count was recorded for the clone carrying this TCR beta chain. Its target is unknown. How the authors handled the data: After removing out-of-frame reads, 2 million to 2.5 million distinct TCRbeta sequences remained. Repertoires were generated with immunoSEQ multiplex PCR, while TCRdb's copy carries only in-frame clones and drops some. V, J and clone size reflect that table, while D and trimming were determined from the DNA. The top ten hold roughly 0.9% of the sample, which has about 61,000 clones, 75% to 85% seen once. The sort gate was single viable CD3+CD4+CD8-CD45RO+ cells for memory CD4+ T cells. Positive selection with CD4 microbeads enriched total CD4+ T cells. The data were obtained in a study of memory CD4+ T cells and cytomegalovirus serostatus. Turning to the study itself: Donors were healthy Belgian adults, under 10 CMV seropositive and about two dozen seronegative.

The study, taken as a whole, reports: The CMV-associated TCR signature appears largely within the CD4+ memory repertoire.

This CDR3 contains 16 residues. Germline V lookup: CDR1 LNHNV, CDR2 YYDKDF (reference sequence). J lost 1 base, V lost 5 bases, and 8 bases had no gene match. The receptor's source is an adult in good health and CMV-seronegative. J is TRBJ1-5 and V is TRBV15; 7 bases are shared with TRBD1. The sequenced sample was memory CD4+ T cells from blood. The CDR3 loop is CATSPKTGSSNQPQHF. The CDR3 DNA reads TGTGCCACCAGCCCAAAGACAGGGTCGAGCAATCAGCCCCAGCATTTT.